One and the same sample provided the 2 T cell receptor beta chains below, sequenced in a study of cytomegalovirus exposure and HLA in healthy donors (dated by TCRdb to 2015 to 2018). Library preparation was by the immunoSEQ multiplex PCR assay. For the multiplex PCR, a mixture combining 60 forward primers for TCR Vbeta segments and 13 reverse primers for TCR Jbeta segments was used. TCRdb carries this immuneACCESS record with in-frame sequences only. Its versions omit some clonotypes, under half of them owing to an unresolved V gene in the studies checked, with the rest unexplained. This sample holds about 140,000 clones; nearly 90% were observed only once. The top ten clones comprise roughly 0.53% of the sample. Material: PBMCs. These receptors were obtained from a woman in her thirties or forties in good health and CMV-seronegative.

This chain joins TRBV5-8 and TRBJ1-6, with D possibly matching TRBD1 (6 bases). Trimming shortened V by 0 bases and J by 6 bases, and 16 bases separated the two germline ends. The germline CDR1 and CDR2 sequences are SGHTS and YDEGEE. CDR3 size: 17 residues. In DNA form, the CDR3 reads TGTGCCAGCAGCTTGGCAGGGATTTGGGGGCCTAATTCACCCCTCCACTTT. It encodes CASSLAGIWGPNSPLHF.

The CDR3 sequence: CASGLVQGRNTEAFF. The CDR3 bases are TGTGCCAGCGGCCTCGTGCAGGGGCGGAACACTGAAGCTTTCTTT. The V gene is TRBV9, the J gene TRBJ1-1; TRBD1 might be the D (6 bases). Germline values: CDR1 SGDLS, CDR2 YYNGEE. The CDR3 extends over 15 amino acids. Trimming removed 7 bases from V and 1 base from J, with 17 bases in between. Based on the CDR3 plus reference TRBV9 and TRBJ1-1, the full variable domain is DSGVTQTPKHLITATGQRVTLRCSPRSGDLSVYWYQQSLDQGLQFLIQYYNGEERAKGNILERFSAQQFPDLHSELNLSSLELGDSALYFCASGLVQGRNTEAFFGQGTRLTVV.